The 9 T cell receptor beta chains reported below all come from one sample, sequenced in a study of T-cell reconstitution after alpha-beta-depleted transplantation in children. The TCRbeta library was prepared with unique molecular identifiers. MiXCR, applied by TCRdb to the PCR reads, yields one record per CDR3 protein. This table holds about a million distinct CDR3 sequences, about 31% found once. This sample comprised PBMCs, mostly from graft donor cells, obtained 360 days after TCRalphabeta/CD19-depleted stem cell transplant. The source of these receptors is a boy in the first two years of life who had a stem cell transplant for SCID, so the T cells may come from the graft donor.

The genes are TRBV7-8 and TRBJ2-1; possible D gene TRBD1, 5 bases. The germline V gene has CDR1 SGHVS and CDR2 FQNEAQ. V was cut by 0 bases and J by 4 bases, with 22 bases left in between. The CDR3 sequence is 19 residues long. CDR3 nucleotides: TGTGCCAGCAGCTTAGCGGGCTTAGGGGCGGACACGCGGTACAATGAGCAGTTCTTC. Protein sequence: CASSLAGLGADTRYNEQFF.

A few counts support this clonotype. V gene TRBV29-1 combines with J gene TRBJ1-1; possibly TRBD1 for D (5 bases). Per the germline V gene, CDR1 is SQVTM and CDR2 is ANQGSEA. V was pared by 7 bases and J by 5 bases, with 17 bases between. The CDR3 has 13 amino acids. The CDR3 DNA follows: TGCAGCGGTGGCCAGGGAGGTAGTACTGAAGCTTTCTTT. Amino acid sequence: CSGGQGGSTEAFF.

This clonotype was detected a few times. This rearrangement joins TRBV27 to TRBJ1-5; tentative D call: TRBD1 (5 bases). The germline V gene encodes CDR1 MNHEY and CDR2 SMNVEV (reference sequence). Trimming left V 4 bases short and J 4 bases short, with 8 bases between. The CDR3 runs to 13 residues. CDR3 loop: CASSSSGNQPQHF. The CDR3 DNA follows: TGTGCCAGCAGTTCGTCAGGGAATCAGCCCCAGCATTTT.

This clonotype has just a few counts. The CDR3 nucleotides are TGCGCCAGCAGCCCTGGGGTTGGGGTCGCCATCACCGGGGAGCTGTTTTTT. It codes for CASSPGVGVAITGELFF. V gene TRBV5-1 combines with J gene TRBJ2-2; D unresolved. The germline V and J ends were trimmed by 4 bases and 4 bases, with 20 bases remaining between them. Germline CDR1 reads SGHRS; CDR2 reads YFSETQ. This CDR3 region has 17 residues.

The chain uses TRBV10-1 and TRBJ2-3; 10 bases map to TRBD2. Germline V gives CDR1 WNHNN, CDR2 SYGVQD (reference sequence). This CDR3 has 15 residues. J gave up 2 bases and V 8 bases, and 7 bases lay outside the gene matches. The CDR3 spells CASAPGLAYTDTQYF. The DNA for the CDR3 is TGCGCCAGCGCCCCGGGACTAGCGTACACAGATACGCAGTATTTT.

The CDR3 DNA reads TGTGCCAGCAGACCTAGACAGGGGAGGCAAGAGACCCAGTACTTC. Translated: CASRPRQGRQETQYF. The V call is TRBV12-3 or TRBV12-4, the J call TRBJ2-5, with 8 bases fitting TRBD1. The CDR3 runs to 15 residues. Trimming removed 6 bases from V and 2 bases from J; junction bases left unmatched: 8.

This clonotype was seen more than once but under ten times. V gene TRBV29-1 combines with J gene TRBJ2-7; 9 bases are a match to TRBD1. CDR3 length: 13 amino acids. Germline values: CDR1 SQVTM, CDR2 ANQGSEA. The V and J ends lost 7 bases and 3 bases, in that order; junction bases with no gene match: 7. CDR3 sequence: CSGTGTGNYEQYF. Written as DNA, the CDR3 is TGCAGCGGAACCGGGACAGGGAACTACGAGCAGTACTTC.

V and J are TRBV3-1 and TRBJ1-6; D not resolved. This CDR3 is built from 14 residues. V was pared by 1 base and J by 5 bases, with 6 bases between. The V gene's germline CDR1 is LGHDT and CDR2 YNNKEL (reference sequence). Here the CDR3 reads CASSQGTNNSPLHF. The CDR3 DNA sequence: TGTGCCAGCAGCCAAGGCACAAATAATTCACCCCTCCACTTT.

The chain couples TRBV6-2 or TRBV6-3 to TRBJ1-5; D is unresolved. V lost 5 bases and J lost 4, with 6 bases in between. Germline CDR1 MNHEY, CDR2 SVGEGT. The CDR3 extends over 12 amino acids. CDR3: CASSDGNQPQHF. The CDR3, as DNA: TGTGCCAGCAGTGACGGGAATCAGCCCCAGCATTTT.